Below are 5 T cell receptor beta chains sequenced from a single sample in a study of a mutant IDH1 vaccine in newly diagnosed glioma. For these TCRs, the target antigens are not known. Documented time point: week 35, safety follow-up. Doses comprised 300 ug of mutant IDH1 20-mer peptide each, plus topical imiquimod. The method was immunoSEQ multiplex PCR; TCRdb's version includes in-frame clones alone and lacks a portion of them. The sample records tens of thousands of clones, roughly 76% being singletons. The input for sequencing was PBMCs, taken from a glioma patient whose treatment included an IDH1 peptide vaccine. Receptors were obtained from a man aged 45-60 years with glioma.

The rearrangement links TRBV5-1 to TRBJ1-1; D is undetermined. The CDR3 totals 15 residues. The germline CDR1 and CDR2 sequences are SGHRS and YFSETQ. V lost 0 bases and J lost 1, with 10 bases in between. CDR3 coding DNA: TGCGCCAGCAGCTTGGAAGGACCTCCGAACACTGAAGCTTTCTTT. It specifies CASSLEGPPNTEAFF.

This clone was counted a single time. The J gene is TRBJ2-7, the V gene TRBV2; D ambiguous. The CDR3 extends over 12 amino acids. CDR1 is SNHLY, CDR2 FYNNEI, per germline. V was trimmed by 4 bases and J by 2 bases, leaving 6 bases between them. The CDR3 sequence: CASSGSPYEQYF. The CDR3 DNA is TGTGCCAGCAGTGGGTCACCCTACGAGCAGTACTTC.

The genes are TRBV9 and TRBJ1-4, with TRBD1 identical over 7 bases. Looked up from germline, CDR1 is SGDLS and CDR2 is YYNGEE. CDR3 length: 15 amino acids. Germline trimming cut 3 bases from V and 12 bases from J; bases unmatched to any gene: 14. The chain's CDR3 is CASSARVTTTGELFF. The CDR3, as DNA: TGTGCCAGCAGCGCTCGGGTTACAACCACAGGGGAACTGTTTTTT.

This clone was seen a single time. V usage is TRBV5-1 and J usage is TRBJ2-7; D is possibly TRBD2 (5 bases). The CDR3 consists of 17 residues. Germline CDR1 and CDR2: SGHRS and YFSETQ. Deletions cut 2 bases from V and 7 bases from J, with 25 bases between. The chain's CDR3 is CASSFNRDGPGTGEQYF. Written as DNA, the CDR3 is TGCGCCAGCAGCTTTAACCGAGATGGCCCCGGCACGGGGGAGCAGTACTTC.

This clone was found a few times. This CDR3 is CSARVGAGYTF. The CDR3 DNA sequence: TGCAGTGCTAGGGTAGGGGCTGGCTACACCTTC. J is TRBJ1-2 and V is TRBV20-1; a possible D gene is TRBD1 (5 bases). Germline V gene lookup returns CDR1 DFQATT and CDR2 SNEGSKA (reference sequence). V lost 3 bases and J 7 bases, leaving 9 bases between the germline ends. The CDR3 spans 11 residues.